These 3 T cell receptor beta chains came from one sample sequenced in a study. In TCRdb, the 5' RACE reads were re-called with MiXCR into one record per CDR3 protein. In the table there are 55,000 to 80,000 distinct CDR3 sequences, 22% of which are singletons. The material sequenced was memory CD4+ T cells sorted from a lymph node. Subset defined: memory CD4+ T cells, CD4+CD45RO+CD25-. Receptors originate from a female donor with breast cancer.

Concerning this clonotype: The CDR3 ends on some other residue instead of the conserved phenylalanine or tryptophan, so this is likely a read error. The chain couples TRBV7-9 to TRBJ2-7; maybe TRBD2 (9 bases). V gave up 5 bases and J gave up 2 bases, with 19 bases separating them. Per the germline V gene, CDR1 is SEHNR and CDR2 is FQNEAQ (reference sequence). CDR3 length equals 16 residues. CDR3 protein: CASSQGASGKTYEQYS. For the CDR3, the DNA is TGTGCCAGCAGCCAGGGGGCTAGCGGGAAAACCTACGAGCAGTACTCC.

About this clonotype itself: Since a much larger clone is just one base distant, this may be a read error. Given the absence of the conserved phenylalanine or tryptophan at the CDR3 end, a read error is likely. The genes are TRBV5-1 and TRBJ1-1; 9 nucleotides agree with TRBD1. The germline V gene encodes CDR1 SGHRS and CDR2 YFSETQ. CDR3 length equals 14 residues. J was trimmed by 7 bases and V by 4 bases; bases with no gene match: 8. CDR3 in amino acids: CASSRRTGVNEAFL. The CDR3 bases are TGCGCCAGCAGCCGCAGGACAGGGGTGAATGAAGCTTTCCTT.

This clonotype was observed many times. This chain links TRBV7-2 with TRBJ2-3, with 9 positions matching TRBD2. Per the germline V gene, CDR1 is SGHTA and CDR2 is FQGNSA. The CDR3 is made up of 17 amino acids. J lost 4 bases, V lost 5 bases, and 13 bases had no gene match. The CDR3 sequence is CASSPSRGSGSPDTQYF. CDR3 bases: TGTGCCAGCAGCCCCTCACGGGGTAGCGGGAGCCCAGATACGCAGTATTTT. The full variable domain, completed using reference TRBV7-2 and TRBJ2-3, is GAGVSQSPSNKVTEKGKDVELRCDPISGHTALYWYRQSLGQGLEFLIYFQGNSAPDKSGLPSDRFSAERTGGSVSTLTIQRTQQEDSAVYLCASSPSRGSGSPDTQYFGPGTRLTVL.